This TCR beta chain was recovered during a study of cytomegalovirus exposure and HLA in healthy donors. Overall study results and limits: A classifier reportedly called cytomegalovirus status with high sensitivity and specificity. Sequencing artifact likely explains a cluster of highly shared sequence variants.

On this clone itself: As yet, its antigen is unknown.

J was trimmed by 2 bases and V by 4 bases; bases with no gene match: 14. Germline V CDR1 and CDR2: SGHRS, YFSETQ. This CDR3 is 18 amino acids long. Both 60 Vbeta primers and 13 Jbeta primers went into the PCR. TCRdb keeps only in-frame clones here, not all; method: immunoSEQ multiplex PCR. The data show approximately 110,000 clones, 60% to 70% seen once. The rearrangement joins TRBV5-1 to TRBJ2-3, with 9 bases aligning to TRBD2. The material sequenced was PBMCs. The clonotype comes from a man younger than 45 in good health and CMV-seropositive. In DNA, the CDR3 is TGCGCCAGCAGCAGAATTAAGGCGGGGGGGTTTCACACAGATACGCAGTATTTT. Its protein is CASSRIKAGGFHTDTQYF.